This TCR beta chain was identified in a study of blood T cell repertoires in COVID-19. Overall study context: Sources were T cells, B-cell-depleted T cells, or PBMCs; the material itself was cDNA or gDNA.

Ages ranged from about 18 to 89 years, with residence in some 25 US areas. Clones were read by immunoSEQ multiplex PCR, and TCRdb kept only the in-frame ones, dropping some. The sample carries 270,000 or so clones, about 89% recorded once. CDR3 length equals 17 residues. The V end lost 5 bases, the J end lost 4 bases, and 21 bases lay between the germline ends. Germline V gene sequence: CDR1 MNHEY, CDR2 SMNVEV (reference sequence). Input material: PBMCs or T cells enriched from blood (not recorded which). The genes are TRBV27 and TRBJ2-1; D might be TRBD2 (7 bases). The sequence was obtained from a young woman who had recovered from COVID-19. The CDR3 region has the DNA TGTGCCAGCAGTGAAGCGCGGGGGACACCTATTTACAATGAGCAGTTCTTC. Amino acid sequence: CASSEARGTPIYNEQFF.